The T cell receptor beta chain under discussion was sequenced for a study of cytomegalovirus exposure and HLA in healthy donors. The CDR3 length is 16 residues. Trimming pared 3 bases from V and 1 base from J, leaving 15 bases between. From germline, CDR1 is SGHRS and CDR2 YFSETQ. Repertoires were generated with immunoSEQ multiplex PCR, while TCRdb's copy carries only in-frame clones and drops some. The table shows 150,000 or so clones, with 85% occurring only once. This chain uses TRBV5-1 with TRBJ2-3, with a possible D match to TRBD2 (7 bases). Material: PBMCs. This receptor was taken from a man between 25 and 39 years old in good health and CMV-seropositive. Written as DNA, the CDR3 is TGCGCCAGCAGCTCGCCCCGGGGGGCTCGCACAGATACGCAGTATTTT. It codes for CASSSPRGARTDTQYF.